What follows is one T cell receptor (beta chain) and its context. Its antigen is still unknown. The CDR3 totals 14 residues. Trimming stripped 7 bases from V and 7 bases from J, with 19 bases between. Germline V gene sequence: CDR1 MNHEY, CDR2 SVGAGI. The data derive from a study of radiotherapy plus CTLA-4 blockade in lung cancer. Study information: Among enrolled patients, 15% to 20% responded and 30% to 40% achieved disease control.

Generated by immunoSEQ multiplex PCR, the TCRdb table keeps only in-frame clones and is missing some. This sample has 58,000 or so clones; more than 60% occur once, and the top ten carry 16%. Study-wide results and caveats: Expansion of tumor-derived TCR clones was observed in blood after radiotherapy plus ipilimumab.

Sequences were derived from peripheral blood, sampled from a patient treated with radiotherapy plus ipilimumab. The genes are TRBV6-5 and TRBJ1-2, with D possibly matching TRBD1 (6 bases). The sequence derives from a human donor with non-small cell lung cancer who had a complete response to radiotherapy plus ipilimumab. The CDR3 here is CASTPFRGAGGYTF. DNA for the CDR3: TGTGCCAGCACCCCATTCAGGGGCGCGGGTGGCTACACCTTC.